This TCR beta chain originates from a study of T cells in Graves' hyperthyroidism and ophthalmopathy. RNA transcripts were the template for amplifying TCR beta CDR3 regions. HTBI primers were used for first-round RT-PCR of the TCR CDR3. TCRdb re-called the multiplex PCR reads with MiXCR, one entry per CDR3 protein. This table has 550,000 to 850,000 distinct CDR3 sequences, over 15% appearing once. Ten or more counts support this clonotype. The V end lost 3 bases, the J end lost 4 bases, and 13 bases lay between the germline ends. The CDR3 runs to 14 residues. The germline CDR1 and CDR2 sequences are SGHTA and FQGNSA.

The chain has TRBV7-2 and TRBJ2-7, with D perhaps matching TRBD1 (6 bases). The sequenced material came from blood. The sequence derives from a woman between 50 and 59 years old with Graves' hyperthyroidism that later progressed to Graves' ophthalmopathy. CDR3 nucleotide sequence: TGTGCCAGCAGCTTGACTGGGGGCACGTACGAGCAGTACTTC. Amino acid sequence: CASSLTGGTYEQYF.